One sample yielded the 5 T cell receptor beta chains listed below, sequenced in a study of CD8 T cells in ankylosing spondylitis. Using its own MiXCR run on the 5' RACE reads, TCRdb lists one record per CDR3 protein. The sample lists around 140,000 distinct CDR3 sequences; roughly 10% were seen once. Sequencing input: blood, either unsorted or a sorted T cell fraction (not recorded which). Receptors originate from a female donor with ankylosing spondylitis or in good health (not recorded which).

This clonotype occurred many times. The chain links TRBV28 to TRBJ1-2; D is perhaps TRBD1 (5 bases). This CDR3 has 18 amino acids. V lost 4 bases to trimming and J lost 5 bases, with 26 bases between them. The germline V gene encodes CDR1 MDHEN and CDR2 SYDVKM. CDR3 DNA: TGTGCCAGCAGTTCACTGGGACGTAGAGAGAGGTTCGGTTATGGCTACACCTTC. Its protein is CASSSLGRRERFGYGYTF.

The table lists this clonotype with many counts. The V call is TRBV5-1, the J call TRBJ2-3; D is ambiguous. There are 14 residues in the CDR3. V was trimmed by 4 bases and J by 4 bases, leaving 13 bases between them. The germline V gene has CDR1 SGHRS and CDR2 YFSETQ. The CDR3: CASSPWQSADTQYF. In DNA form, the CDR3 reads TGCGCCAGCAGCCCTTGGCAGTCCGCAGATACGCAGTATTTT. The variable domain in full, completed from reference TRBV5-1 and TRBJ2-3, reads KAGVTQTPRYLIKTRGQQVTLSCSPISGHRSVSWYQQTPGQGLQFLFEYFSETQRNKGNFPGRFSGRQFSNSRSEMNVSTLELGDSALYLCASSPWQSADTQYFGPGTRLTVL.

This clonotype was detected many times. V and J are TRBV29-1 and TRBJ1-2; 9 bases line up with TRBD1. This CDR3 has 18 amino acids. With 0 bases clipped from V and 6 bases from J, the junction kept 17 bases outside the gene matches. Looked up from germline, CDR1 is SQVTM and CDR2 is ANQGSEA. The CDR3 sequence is CSVEDRMGQGFLIHGYTF. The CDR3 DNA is TGCAGCGTTGAAGATAGGATGGGACAGGGTTTTTTAATACATGGCTACACCTTC.

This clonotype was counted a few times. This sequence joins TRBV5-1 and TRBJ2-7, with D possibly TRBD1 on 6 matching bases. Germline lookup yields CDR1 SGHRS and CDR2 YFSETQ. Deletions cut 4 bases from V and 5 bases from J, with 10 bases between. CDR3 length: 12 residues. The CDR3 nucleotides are TGCGCCAGCAGCCGGAACAGGGACGAGCAGTACTTC. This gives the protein CASSRNRDEQYF.

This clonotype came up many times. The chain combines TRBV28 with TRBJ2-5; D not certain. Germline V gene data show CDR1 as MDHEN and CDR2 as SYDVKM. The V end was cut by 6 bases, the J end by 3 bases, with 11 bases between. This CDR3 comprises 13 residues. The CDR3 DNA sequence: TGTGCCAGCAGGTTGAGTGGGGAAGAGACCCAGTACTTC. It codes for CASRLSGEETQYF. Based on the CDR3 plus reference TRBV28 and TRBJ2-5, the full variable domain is DVKVTQSSRYLVKRTGEKVFLECVQDMDHENMFWYRQDPGLGLRLIYFSYDVKMKEKGDIPEGYSVSREKKERFSLILESASTNQTSMYLCASRLSGEETQYFGPGTRLLVL.